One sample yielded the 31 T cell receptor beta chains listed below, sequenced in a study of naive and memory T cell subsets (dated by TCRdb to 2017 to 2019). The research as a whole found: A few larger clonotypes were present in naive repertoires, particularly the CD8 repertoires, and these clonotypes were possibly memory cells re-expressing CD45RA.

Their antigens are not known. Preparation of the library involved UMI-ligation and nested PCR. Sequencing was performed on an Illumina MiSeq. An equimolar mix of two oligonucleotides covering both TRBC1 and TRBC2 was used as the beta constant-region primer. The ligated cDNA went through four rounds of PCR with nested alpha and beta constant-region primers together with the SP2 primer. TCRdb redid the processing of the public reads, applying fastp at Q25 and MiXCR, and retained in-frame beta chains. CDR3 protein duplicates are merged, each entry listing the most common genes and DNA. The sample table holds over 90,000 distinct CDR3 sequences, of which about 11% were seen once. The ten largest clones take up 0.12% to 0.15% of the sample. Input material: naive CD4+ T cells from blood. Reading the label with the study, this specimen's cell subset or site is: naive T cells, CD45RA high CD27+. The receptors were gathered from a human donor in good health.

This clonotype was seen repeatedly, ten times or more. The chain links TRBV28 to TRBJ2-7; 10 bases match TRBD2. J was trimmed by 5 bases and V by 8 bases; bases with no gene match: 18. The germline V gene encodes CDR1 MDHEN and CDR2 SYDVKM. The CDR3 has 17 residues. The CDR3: CASFPGHLAGVRNEQYF. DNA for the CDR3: TGTGCCAGCTTTCCGGGACATCTAGCGGGAGTGAGGAACGAGCAGTACTTC.

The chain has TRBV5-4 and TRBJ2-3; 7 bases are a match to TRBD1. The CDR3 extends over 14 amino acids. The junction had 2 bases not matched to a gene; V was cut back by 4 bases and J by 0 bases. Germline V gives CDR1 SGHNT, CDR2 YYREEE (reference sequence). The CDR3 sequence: CASSRTGSTDTQYF. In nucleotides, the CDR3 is TGTGCCAGCAGCCGGACAGGTAGCACAGATACGCAGTATTTT. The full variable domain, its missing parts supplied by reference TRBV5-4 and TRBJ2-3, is ETGVTQSPTHLIKTRGQQVTLRCSSQSGHNTVSWYQQALGQGPQFIFQYYREEENGRGNFPPRFSGLQFPNYSSELNVNALELDDSALYLCASSRTGSTDTQYFGPGTRLTVL.

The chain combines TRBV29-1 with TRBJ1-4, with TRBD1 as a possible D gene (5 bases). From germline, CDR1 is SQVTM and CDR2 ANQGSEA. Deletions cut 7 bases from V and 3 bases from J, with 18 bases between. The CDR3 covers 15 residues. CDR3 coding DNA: TGCAGCGGTTCGGGAGGTCAAGGGGCTAATGAAAAACTGTTTTTT. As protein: CSGSGGQGANEKLFF.

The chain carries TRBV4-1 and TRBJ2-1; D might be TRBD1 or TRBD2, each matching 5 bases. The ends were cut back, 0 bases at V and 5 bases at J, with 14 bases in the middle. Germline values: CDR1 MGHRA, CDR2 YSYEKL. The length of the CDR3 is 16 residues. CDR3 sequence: CASSQDPGTRDNEQFF. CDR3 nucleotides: TGCGCCAGCAGCCAAGACCCCGGGACCCGCGACAATGAGCAGTTCTTC.

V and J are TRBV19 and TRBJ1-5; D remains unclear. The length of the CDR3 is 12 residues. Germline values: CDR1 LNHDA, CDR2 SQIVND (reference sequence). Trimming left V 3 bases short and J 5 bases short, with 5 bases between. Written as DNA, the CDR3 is TGTGCCAGTAGTATCCGGGATCAGCCCCAGCATTTT. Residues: CASSIRDQPQHF.

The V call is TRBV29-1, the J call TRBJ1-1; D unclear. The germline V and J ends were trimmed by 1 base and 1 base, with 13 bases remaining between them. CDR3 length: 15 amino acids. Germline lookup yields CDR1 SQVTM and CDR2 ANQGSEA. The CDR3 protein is CSVEVTGSGNTEAFF. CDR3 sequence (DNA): TGCAGCGTTGAAGTAACGGGGTCTGGGAACACTGAAGCTTTCTTT.

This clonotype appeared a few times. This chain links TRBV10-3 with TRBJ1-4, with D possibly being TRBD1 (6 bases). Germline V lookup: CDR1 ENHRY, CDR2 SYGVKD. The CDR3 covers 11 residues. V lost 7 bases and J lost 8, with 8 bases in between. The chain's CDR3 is CAIKQGEKLFF. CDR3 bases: TGTGCCATCAAACAGGGCGAAAAACTGTTTTTT.

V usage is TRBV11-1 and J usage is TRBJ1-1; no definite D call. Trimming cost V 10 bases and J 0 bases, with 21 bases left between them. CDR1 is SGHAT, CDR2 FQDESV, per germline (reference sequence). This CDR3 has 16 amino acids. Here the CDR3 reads CATSPPSAQLNTEAFF. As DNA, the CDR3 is TGTGCCACCTCCCCACCCTCTGCCCAACTGAACACTGAAGCTTTCTTT.

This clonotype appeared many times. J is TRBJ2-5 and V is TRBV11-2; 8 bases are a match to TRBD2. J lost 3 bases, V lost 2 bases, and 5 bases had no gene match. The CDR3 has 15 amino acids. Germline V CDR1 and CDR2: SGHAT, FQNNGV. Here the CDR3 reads CASSLNRLAKETQYF. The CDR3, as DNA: TGTGCCAGCAGCTTAAATCGACTAGCGAAAGAGACCCAGTACTTC.

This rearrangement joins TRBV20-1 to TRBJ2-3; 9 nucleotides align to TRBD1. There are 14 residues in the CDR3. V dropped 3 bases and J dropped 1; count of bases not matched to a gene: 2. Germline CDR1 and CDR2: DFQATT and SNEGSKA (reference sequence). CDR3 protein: CSARGQGGTDTQYF. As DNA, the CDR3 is TGCAGTGCTAGGGGACAGGGCGGCACAGATACGCAGTATTTT.

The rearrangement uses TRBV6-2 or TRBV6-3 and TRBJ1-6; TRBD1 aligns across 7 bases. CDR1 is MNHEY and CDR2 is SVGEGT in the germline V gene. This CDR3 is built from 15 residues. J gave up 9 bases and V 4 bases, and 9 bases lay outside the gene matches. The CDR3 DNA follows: TGTGCCAGCAGTTTCACCGGGACAGCCGGTTCACCCCTCCACTTT. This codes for CASSFTGTAGSPLHF.

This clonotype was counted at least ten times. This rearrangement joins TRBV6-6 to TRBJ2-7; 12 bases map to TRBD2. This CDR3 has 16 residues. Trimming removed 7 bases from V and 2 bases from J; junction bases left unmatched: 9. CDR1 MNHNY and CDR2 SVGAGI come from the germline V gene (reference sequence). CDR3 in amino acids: CASNRRLAGDTYEQYF. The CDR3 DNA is TGTGCCAGCAATCGCCGACTAGCGGGGGACACCTACGAGCAGTACTTC.

The CDR3 DNA reads as TGTGCCAGCAGTTTAGGCAGGGTATTAAGCTCCTATAATTCACCCCTCCACTTT. Amino acid sequence: CASSLGRVLSSYNSPLHF. The chain has TRBV12-3 or TRBV12-4 and TRBJ1-6; D may be TRBD1 (5 bases). CDR3 size: 18 residues. The V and J ends lost 1 base and 0 bases respectively, with 13 bases between them.

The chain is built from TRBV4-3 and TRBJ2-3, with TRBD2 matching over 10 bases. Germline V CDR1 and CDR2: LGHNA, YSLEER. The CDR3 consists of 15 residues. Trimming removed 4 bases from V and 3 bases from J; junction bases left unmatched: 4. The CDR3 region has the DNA TGCGCCAGCAGCCCACTAGCGGGAAGAACAGATACGCAGTATTTT. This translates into CASSPLAGRTDTQYF.

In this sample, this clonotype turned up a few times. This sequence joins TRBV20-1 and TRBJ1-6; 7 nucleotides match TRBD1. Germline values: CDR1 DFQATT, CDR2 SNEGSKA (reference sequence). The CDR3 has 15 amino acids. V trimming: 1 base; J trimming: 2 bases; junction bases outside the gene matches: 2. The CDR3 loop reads CSARGQGTYNSPLHF. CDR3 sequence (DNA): TGCAGTGCTAGAGGACAGGGCACCTATAATTCACCCCTCCACTTT.

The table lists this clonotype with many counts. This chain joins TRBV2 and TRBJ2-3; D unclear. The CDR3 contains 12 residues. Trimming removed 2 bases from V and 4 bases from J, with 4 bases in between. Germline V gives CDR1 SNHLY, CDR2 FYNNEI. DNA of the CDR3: TGTGCCAGCAGTGAAACCTCAGATACGCAGTATTTT. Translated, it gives CASSETSDTQYF.

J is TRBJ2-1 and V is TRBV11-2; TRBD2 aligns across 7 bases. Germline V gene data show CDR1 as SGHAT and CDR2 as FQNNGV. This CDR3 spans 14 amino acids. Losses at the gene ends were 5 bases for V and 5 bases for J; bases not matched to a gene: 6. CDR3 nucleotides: TGTGCCAGCAGCCCCGGGACTACCCACAATGAGCAGTTCTTC. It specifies CASSPGTTHNEQFF.

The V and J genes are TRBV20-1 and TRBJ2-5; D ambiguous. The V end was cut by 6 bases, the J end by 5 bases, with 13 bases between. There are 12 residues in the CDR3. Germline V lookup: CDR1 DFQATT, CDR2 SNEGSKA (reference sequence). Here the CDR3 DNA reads TGCAGTGCCAGACGCGGTGCGGAGACCCAGTACTTC. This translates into CSARRGAETQYF.

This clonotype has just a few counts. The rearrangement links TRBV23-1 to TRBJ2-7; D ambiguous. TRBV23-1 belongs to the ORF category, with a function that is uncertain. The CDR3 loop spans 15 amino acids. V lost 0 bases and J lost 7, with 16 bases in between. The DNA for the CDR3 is TGCGCCAGCAGTCAATCTGCTCGCCCCACTGGGGAGCAGTACTTC. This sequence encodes CASSQSARPTGEQYF.

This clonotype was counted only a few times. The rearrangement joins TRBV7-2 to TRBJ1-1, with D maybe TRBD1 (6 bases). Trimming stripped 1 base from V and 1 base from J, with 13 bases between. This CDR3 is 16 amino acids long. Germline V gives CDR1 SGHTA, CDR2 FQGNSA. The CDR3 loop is CASSLVGGPGNTEAFF. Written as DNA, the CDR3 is TGTGCCAGCAGCTTAGTAGGGGGGCCCGGGAACACTGAAGCTTTCTTT.

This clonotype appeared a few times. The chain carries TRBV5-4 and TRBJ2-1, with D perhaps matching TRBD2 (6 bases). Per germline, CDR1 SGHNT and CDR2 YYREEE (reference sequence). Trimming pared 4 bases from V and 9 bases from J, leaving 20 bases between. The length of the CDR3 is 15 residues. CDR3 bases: TGTGCCAGCAGCCACCATAGGTTGGACTACTTTGAGCAGTTCTTC. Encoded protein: CASSHHRLDYFEQFF.

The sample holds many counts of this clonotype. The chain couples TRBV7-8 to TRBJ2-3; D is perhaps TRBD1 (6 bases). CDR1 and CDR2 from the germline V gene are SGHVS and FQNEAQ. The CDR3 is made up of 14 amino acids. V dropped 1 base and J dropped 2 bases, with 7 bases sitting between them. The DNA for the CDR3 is TGTGCCAGCAGCTTAGGACAGGCCACAGATACGCAGTATTTT. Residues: CASSLGQATDTQYF.

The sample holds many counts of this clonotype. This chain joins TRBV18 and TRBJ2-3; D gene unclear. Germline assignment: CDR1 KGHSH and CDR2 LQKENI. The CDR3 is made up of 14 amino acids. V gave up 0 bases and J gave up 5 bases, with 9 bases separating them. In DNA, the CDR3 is TGTGCCAGCTCACCACCTCCAGCCGTAGATACGCAGTATTTT. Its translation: CASSPPPAVDTQYF. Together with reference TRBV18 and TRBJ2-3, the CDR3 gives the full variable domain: NAGVMQNPRHLVRRRGQEARLRCSPMKGHSHVYWYRQLPEEGLKFMVYLQKENIIDESGMPKERFSAEFPKEGPSILRIQQVVRGDSAAYFCASSPPPAVDTQYFGPGTRLTVL.

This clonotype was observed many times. The CDR3 sequence: CASSQTVETQYF. CDR3 bases: TGTGCCAGTAGTCAGACAGTGGAGACCCAGTACTTC. The chain employs TRBV19 and TRBJ2-5, with D possibly matching TRBD1 (5 bases). V shed 5 bases and J shed 5 bases, with 9 bases lying between them. CDR3 size: 12 residues. The V gene's germline CDR1 is LNHDA and CDR2 SQIVND (reference sequence).

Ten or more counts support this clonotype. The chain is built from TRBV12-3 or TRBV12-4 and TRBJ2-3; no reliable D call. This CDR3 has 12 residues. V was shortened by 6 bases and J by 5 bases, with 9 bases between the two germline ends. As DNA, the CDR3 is TGTGCCAGCAGCCCCTATGGAGATACGCAGTATTTT. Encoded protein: CASSPYGDTQYF.

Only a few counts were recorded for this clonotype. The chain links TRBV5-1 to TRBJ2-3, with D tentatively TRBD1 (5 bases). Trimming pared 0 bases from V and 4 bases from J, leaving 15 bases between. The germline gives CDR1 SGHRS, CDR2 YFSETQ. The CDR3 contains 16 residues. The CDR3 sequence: CASSLGGNRPPDTQYF. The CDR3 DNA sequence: TGCGCCAGCAGCTTGGGGGGCAACCGACCCCCAGATACGCAGTATTTT. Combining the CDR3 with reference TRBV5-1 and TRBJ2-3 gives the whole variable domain KAGVTQTPRYLIKTRGQQVTLSCSPISGHRSVSWYQQTPGQGLQFLFEYFSETQRNKGNFPGRFSGRQFSNSRSEMNVSTLELGDSALYLCASSLGGNRPPDTQYFGPGTRLTVL.

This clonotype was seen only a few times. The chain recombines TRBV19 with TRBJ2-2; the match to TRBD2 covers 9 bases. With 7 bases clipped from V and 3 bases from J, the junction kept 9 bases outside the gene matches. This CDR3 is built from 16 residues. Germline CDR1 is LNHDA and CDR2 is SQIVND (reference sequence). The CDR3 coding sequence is TGTGCCAGTACCCAAACGGGACTAGCTGACACCGGGGAGCTGTTTTTT. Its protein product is CASTQTGLADTGELFF.

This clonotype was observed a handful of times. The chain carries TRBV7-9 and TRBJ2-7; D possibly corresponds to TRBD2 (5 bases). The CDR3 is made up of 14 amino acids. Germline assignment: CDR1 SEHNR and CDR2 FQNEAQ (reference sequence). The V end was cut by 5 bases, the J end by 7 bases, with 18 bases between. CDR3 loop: CASSPAGVQGEQYF. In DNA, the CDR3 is TGTGCCAGCAGCCCGGCCGGGGTCCAAGGGGAGCAGTACTTC.

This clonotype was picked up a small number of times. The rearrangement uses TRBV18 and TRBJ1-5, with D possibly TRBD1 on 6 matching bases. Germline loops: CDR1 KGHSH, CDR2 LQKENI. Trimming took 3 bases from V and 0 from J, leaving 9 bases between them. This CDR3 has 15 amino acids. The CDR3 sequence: CASSPGQSSNQPQHF. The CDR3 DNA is TGTGCCAGCTCACCCGGACAGAGTAGCAATCAGCCCCAGCATTTT.

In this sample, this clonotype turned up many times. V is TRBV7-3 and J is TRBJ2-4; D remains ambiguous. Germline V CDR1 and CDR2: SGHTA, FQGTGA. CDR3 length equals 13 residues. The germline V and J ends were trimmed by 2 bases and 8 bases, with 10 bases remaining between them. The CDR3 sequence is CASSLGPQDIQYF. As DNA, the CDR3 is TGTGCCAGCAGCTTAGGGCCCCAGGACATTCAGTACTTC. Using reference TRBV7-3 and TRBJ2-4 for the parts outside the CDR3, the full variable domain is GAGVSQTPSNKVTEKGKYVELRCDPISGHTALYWYRQSLGQGPEFLIYFQGTGAADDSGLPNDRFFAVRPEGSVSTLKIQRTERGDSAVYLCASSLGPQDIQYFGAGTRLSVL.

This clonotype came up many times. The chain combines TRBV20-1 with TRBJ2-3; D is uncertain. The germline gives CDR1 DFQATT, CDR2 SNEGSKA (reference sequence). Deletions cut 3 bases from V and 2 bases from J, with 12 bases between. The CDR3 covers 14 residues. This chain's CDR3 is CSASSAINTDTQYF. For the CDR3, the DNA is TGCAGTGCTAGTTCCGCGATTAACACAGATACGCAGTATTTT.